This T cell receptor (beta chain) was recovered during a study of beta chain features in type 1 diabetes. About the research overall: All of the samples together had 107,917,701 sorted cells examined.

Points on this clone: The antigen is unknown. The sample has other DNA sequences that encode this CDR3 too.

The whole isolated RNA underwent reverse transcription, so sequencing captured expressed TCRB transcripts. Reads from naive, central memory and regulatory T cell samples averaged approximately 3.4 million. Generated by immunoSEQ multiplex PCR, the TCRdb table keeps only in-frame clones and is missing some. Among approximately 150,000 clones listed, roughly 60% were seen once. Isolation of CD4+ naive, central memory, regulatory and stem cell-like memory cells was achieved by sorting via CD45RO/CCR7/CD25/CD127/CD95/CD27. Between the trimmed V and J ends, which lost 4 bases and 4 bases, there was a span of 8 bases. Germline-derived CDR1 and CDR2 are SQVTM and ANQGSEA. CDR3 length: 11 amino acids. General study findings and limits: TCRB repertoires of naive, central memory and Treg cells appeared more similar among patients than among healthy donors. Type 1 diabetes patients had TCRB CDR3s that were shorter (moderately but significantly so) in all four CD4+ subsets.

Sequencing was carried out using naive CD4+ T cells from blood. J is TRBJ2-7 and V is TRBV29-1, with unresolved D. This receptor was taken from a man under 40 with type 1 diabetes. The CDR3 nucleotides are TGCAGCGTTGTAGAAGGTTACGAGCAGTACTTC. It translates to CSVVEGYEQYF.